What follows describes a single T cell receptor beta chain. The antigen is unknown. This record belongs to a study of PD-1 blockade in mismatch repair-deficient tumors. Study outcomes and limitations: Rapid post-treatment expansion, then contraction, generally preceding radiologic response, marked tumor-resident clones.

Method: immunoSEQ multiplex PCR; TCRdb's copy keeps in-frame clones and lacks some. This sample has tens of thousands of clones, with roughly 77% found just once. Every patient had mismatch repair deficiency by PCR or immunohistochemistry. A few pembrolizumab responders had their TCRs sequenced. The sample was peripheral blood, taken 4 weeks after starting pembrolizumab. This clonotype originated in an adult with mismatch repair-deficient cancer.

The DNA for the CDR3 is TGTGCCATCAGTGGGATAAATTTACAGGCCCCCAAAGTCTACGAGCAGTACTTC. This codes for CAISGINLQAPKVYEQYF. This chain links TRBV10-3 with TRBJ2-7; D possibly corresponds to TRBD1 (5 bases). Trimming stripped 4 bases from V and 3 bases from J, with 25 bases between. From germline, CDR1 is ENHRY and CDR2 SYGVKD. The CDR3 is 18 amino acids.